This T cell receptor (beta chain) was profiled in a study of CD8+ T cells in alopecia areata. About the research overall: Severity in treated patients was scored by percentage of scalp area affected. Overall study results and limits: Especially in alopecia totalis/universalis, lesional scalp showed greater clonality than normal scalp did.

Treatment in this sample: oral pan-JAK inhibitor, 5-10 mg twice daily. Germline V gene data show CDR1 as GTSNPN and CDR2 as SVGIG (reference sequence). V dropped 4 bases and J dropped 2 bases, with 9 bases sitting between them. This CDR3 contains 13 residues. Isolated RNA was reverse transcribed into cDNA used as the sequencing template. This table comes from immunoSEQ multiplex PCR, and its TCRdb copy is limited to in-frame clones, with some not included. The table shows 150,000 or so clones, with roughly 65% occurring only once. Remarks on this clone: As yet, its antigen is unknown. Other DNA sequences from this sample encode an identical CDR3 as well.

The chain links TRBV30 to TRBJ1-3, with D uncertain. Sequences were derived from CD4+ T cells sorted from blood, sampled at week 4, from a patient treated with tofacitinib. The receptor was derived from a human donor with alopecia areata. The CDR3 is CAWTTGAGNTIYF. The DNA of the CDR3 is TGTGCCTGGACAACGGGCGCTGGAAACACCATATATTTT.